Listed below are T cell receptor beta chains from one sample, sequenced in a study of blood T cell repertoires in COVID-19. Only in-frame clones appear in the TCRdb table, and some are missing; sequencing was by immunoSEQ multiplex PCR. Counted here are about 260,000 clones, 88% occurring once; the ten biggest clones make up roughly 1.2%. Sample: PBMCs or T cells enriched from blood (not recorded which). The receptor source for this set is a woman aged 40 to 55 with acute COVID-19. The CDR3 runs from the conserved cysteine through the conserved F or W. D genes are given only for firm matches. A row's size may be missing; if present it is once, few, many or a size class.

TRBV11-2	.	TRBD2	TRBJ2-7	TGTGCCAGCAGCACCGGGACTAGCGGAACCTACGAGCAGTACTTC	CASSTGTSGTYEQYF
TRBV27	.	TRBD1	TRBJ1-3	TGTGCCAGCAGTTGGACAGGGGATGGGCCCGGAAACACCATATATTTT	CASSWTGDGPGNTIYF
TRBV24-1	.	TRBD1	TRBJ2-3	TGTGCCACCAGTGACCACGACAGGGTGACAGATACGCAGTATTTT	CATSDHDRVTDTQYF
TRBV28	.	TRBD2	TRBJ2-1	TGTGCCAGCATCCGGGCCAGCGGGAGAAAGGATGAGCAGTTCTTC	CASIRASGRKDEQFF
TRBV5-5	.	.	TRBJ1-2	TGTGCCAGCAGCCCGAGGGCTCCCTATGGCTACACCTTC	CASSPRAPYGYTF
TRBV3-1/TRBV3-2	few	TRBD1	TRBJ1-1	TGTGCCAGCAGCCCAACCGGGACAGGGGTTAACACTGAAGCTTTCTTT	CASSPTGTGVNTEAFF
TRBV3-1/TRBV3-2	.	.	TRBJ1-2	TGTGCCAGCAGCCAACTGGGCCCCTATGGCTACACCTTC	CASSQLGPYGYTF
TRBV28	.	.	TRBJ2-2	TGTGCCAGCAGTACTCCAACAGGGGAGGCCGGGGAGCTGTTTTTT	CASSTPTGEAGELFF
TRBV28	.	.	TRBJ1-2	TGTGCCAGCAGTAACCCCGCGAGGGGCTACACCTTC	CASSNPARGYTF
TRBV5-4	.	.	TRBJ2-7	TGTGCCAGCAGCTTGGCCCCGGAGCTTCGGTCCGAGCAGTACTTC	CASSLAPELRSEQYF
TRBV28	.	.	TRBJ1-2	TGTGCCAGCAGTTTCGTGGGCAGGCTCGATGGCTACACCTTC	CASSFVGRLDGYTF
TRBV7-2	.	TRBD1	TRBJ1-3	TGTGCCAGCAGCGCCCGGACAGGGAGAAACACCATATATTTT	CASSARTGRNTIYF